The TCR beta chain described here comes from a study of shared clonotypes between healthy human individuals. Assay used: immunoSEQ multiplex PCR; TCRdb lists only in-frame clones, some missing. The table has hundreds of thousands of clones, around three quarters seen once. Germline-derived CDR1 and CDR2 are SGHTA and FQGTGA. The CDR3 is 16 amino acids. V was pared by 8 bases and J by 5 bases, with 24 bases between. Sequencing was done on a sample of PBMCs. The chain carries TRBV7-3 and TRBJ1-2; D remains unclear. The TCR sequence derives from a woman aged 40 to 55 in good health. Some clones in this sample may be carry-over from other donors' samples. The CDR3, as DNA: TGTGCCAGCGGGCCGGGAGGAAGGGTGCTAGGATATGGCTACACCTTC. Translation: CASGPGGRVLGYGYTF.